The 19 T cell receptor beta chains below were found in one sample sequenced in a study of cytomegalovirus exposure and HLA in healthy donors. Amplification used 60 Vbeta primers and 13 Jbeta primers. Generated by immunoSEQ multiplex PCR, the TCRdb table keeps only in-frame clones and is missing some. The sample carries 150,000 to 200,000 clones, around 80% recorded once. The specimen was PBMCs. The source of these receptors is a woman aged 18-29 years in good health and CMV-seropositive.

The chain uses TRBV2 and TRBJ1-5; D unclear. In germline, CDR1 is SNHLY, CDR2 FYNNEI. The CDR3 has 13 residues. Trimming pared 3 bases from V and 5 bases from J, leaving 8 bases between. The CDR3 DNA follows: TGTGCCAGCAGTGATCGTACTCATCAGCCCCAGCATTTT. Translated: CASSDRTHQPQHF. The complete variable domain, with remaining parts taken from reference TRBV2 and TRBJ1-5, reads EPEVTQTPSHQVTQMGQEVILRCVPISNHLYFYWYRQILGQKVEFLVSFYNNEISEKSEIFDDQFSVERPDGSNFTLKIRSTKLEDSAMYFCASSDRTHQPQHFGDGTRLSIL.

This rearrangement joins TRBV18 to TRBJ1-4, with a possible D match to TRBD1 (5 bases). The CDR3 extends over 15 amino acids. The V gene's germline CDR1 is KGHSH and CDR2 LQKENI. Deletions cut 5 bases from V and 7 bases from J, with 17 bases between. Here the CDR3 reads CASSATGPGAEKLFF. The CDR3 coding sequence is TGTGCCAGCTCAGCTACAGGTCCAGGAGCTGAAAAACTGTTTTTT.

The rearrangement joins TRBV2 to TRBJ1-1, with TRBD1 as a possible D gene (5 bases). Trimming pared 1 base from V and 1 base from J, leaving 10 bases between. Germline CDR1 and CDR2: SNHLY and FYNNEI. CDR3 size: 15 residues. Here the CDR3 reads CASSEGGAGNTEAFF. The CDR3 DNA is TGTGCCAGCAGTGAAGGTGGGGCAGGGAACACTGAAGCTTTCTTT.

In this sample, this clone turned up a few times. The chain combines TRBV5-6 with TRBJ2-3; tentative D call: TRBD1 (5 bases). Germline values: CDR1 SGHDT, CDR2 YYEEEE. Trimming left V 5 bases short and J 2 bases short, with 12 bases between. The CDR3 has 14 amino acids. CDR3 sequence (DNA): TGTGCCAGCAGGGACAAGAGAATCACAGATACGCAGTATTTT. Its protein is CASRDKRITDTQYF.

Here the CDR3 DNA reads TGTGCCAGCAGCTTAGGGACTGCCCTCGAGGGCTACACCTTC. Translation gives CASSLGTALEGYTF. The chain is built from TRBV7-2 and TRBJ1-2; D is uncertain. Germline V gives CDR1 SGHTA, CDR2 FQGNSA. The length of the CDR3 is 14 residues. V lost 1 base, J lost 8 bases, and 14 bases lay in between.

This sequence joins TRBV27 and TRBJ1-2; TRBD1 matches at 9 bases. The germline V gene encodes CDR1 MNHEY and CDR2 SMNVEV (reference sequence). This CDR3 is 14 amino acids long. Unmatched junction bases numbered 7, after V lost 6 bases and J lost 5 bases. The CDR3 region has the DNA TGTGCCAGCAGAGGGACAGGGAGGGCTTATGGCTACACCTTC. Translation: CASRGTGRAYGYTF.

The DNA for the CDR3 is TGTGCCAGCAGCTCTCACAGGGAGTATAGGAATGAGCAGTTCTTC. Translated: CASSSHREYRNEQFF. The V gene is TRBV7-6, the J gene TRBJ2-1, with a tentative D call TRBD1 (6 bases). The CDR3 runs 15 residues. Germline values: CDR1 SGHVS, CDR2 FNYEAQ. The V end lost 4 bases, the J end lost 7 bases, and 17 bases lay between the germline ends.

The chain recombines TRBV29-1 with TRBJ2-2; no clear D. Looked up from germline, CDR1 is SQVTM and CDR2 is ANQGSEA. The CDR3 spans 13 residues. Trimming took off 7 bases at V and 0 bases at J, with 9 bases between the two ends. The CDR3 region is CSANAPNTGELFF. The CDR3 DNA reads TGCAGCGCTAATGCACCGAACACCGGGGAGCTGTTTTTT.

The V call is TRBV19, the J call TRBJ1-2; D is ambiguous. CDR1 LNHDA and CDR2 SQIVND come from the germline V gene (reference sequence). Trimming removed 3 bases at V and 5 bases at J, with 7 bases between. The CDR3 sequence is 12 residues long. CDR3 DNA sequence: TGTGCCAGTAGTATTGGGAGATATGGCTACACCTTC. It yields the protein CASSIGRYGYTF.

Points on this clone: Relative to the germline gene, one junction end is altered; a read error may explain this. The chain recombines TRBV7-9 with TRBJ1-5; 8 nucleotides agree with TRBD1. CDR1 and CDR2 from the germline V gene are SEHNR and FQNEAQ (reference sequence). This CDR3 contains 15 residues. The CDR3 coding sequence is TGTTCCAGCAGCGAAGGACAGGGAGGTTTGCAGCCCCAGCATTTT. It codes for CSSSEGQGGLQPQHF.

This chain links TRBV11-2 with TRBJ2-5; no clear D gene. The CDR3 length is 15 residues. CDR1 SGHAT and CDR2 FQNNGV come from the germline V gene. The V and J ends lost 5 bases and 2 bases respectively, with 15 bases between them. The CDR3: CASSPYGGTQETQYF. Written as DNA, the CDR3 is TGTGCCAGCAGCCCTTACGGCGGCACACAAGAGACCCAGTACTTC.

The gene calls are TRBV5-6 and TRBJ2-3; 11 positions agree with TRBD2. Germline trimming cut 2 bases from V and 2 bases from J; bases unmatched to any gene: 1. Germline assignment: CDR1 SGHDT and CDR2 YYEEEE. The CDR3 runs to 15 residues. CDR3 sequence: CASSLLAGVTDTQYF. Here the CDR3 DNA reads TGTGCCAGCAGCTTACTAGCGGGGGTCACAGATACGCAGTATTTT.

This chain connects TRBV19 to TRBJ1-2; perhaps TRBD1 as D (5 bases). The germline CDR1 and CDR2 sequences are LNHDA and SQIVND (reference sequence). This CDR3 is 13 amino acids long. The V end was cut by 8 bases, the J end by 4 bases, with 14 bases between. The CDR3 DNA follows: TGTGCCAGTGCTAGTTCAGGGTCCTATGGCTACACCTTC. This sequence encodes CASASSGSYGYTF.

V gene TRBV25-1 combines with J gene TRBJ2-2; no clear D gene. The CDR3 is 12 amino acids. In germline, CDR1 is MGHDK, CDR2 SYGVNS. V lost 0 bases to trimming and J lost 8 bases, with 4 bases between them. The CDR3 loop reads CASSEYNGELFF. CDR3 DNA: TGTGCCAGCAGTGAATACAATGGGGAGCTGTTTTTT.

The CDR3 spells CASSLGPYTLDVAGNTIYF. CDR3 nucleotide sequence: TGTGCCAGCAGTCTGGGCCCTTACACCCTCGATGTGGCTGGAAACACCATATATTTT. V usage is TRBV28 and J usage is TRBJ1-3; no firm D call. Germline V gene lookup returns CDR1 MDHEN and CDR2 SYDVKM. The CDR3 covers 19 residues. V dropped 5 bases and J dropped 2 bases, with 25 bases sitting between them. The variable domain in full, completed from reference TRBV28 and TRBJ1-3, reads DVKVTQSSRYLVKRTGEKVFLECVQDMDHENMFWYRQDPGLGLRLIYFSYDVKMKEKGDIPEGYSVSREKKERFSLILESASTNQTSMYLCASSLGPYTLDVAGNTIYFGEGSWLTVV.

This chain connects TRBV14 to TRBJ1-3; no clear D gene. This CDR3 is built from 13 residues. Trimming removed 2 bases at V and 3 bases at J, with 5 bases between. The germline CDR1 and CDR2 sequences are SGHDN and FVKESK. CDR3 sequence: CASSQINGNTIYF. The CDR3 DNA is TGTGCCAGCAGCCAAATCAATGGAAACACCATATATTTT.

DNA for the CDR3: TGTGCCAGCAGCCCAGCGGGAAGCGGGGGGGTCCATGAGCAGTTCTTC. Translated: CASSPAGSGGVHEQFF. The chain combines TRBV7-6 with TRBJ2-1; 10 nucleotides line up with TRBD2. This CDR3 comprises 16 residues. The germline V gene encodes CDR1 SGHVS and CDR2 FNYEAQ. V shed 5 bases, J shed 8 bases, and the junction held 12 bases outside the gene matches.

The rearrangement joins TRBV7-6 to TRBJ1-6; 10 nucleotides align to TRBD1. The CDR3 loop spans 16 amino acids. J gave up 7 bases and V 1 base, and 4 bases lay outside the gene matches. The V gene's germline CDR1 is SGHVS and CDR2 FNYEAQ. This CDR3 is CASSLGGTGANSPLHF. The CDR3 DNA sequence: TGTGCCAGCAGCTTAGGCGGGACAGGGGCCAATTCACCCCTCCACTTT. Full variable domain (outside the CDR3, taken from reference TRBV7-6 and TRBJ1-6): GAGVSQSPRYKVTKRGQDVALRCDPISGHVSLYWYRQALGQGPEFLTYFNYEAQQDKSGLPNDRFSAERPEGSISTLTIQRTEQRDSAMYRCASSLGGTGANSPLHFGNGTRLTVT.

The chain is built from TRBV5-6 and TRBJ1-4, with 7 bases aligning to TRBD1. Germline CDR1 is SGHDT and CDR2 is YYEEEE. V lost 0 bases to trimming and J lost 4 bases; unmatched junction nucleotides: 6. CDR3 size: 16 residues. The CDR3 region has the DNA TGTGCCAGCAGCTTGGCCGAGGGGGCAGTTAATGAAAAACTGTTTTTT. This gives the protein CASSLAEGAVNEKLFF.